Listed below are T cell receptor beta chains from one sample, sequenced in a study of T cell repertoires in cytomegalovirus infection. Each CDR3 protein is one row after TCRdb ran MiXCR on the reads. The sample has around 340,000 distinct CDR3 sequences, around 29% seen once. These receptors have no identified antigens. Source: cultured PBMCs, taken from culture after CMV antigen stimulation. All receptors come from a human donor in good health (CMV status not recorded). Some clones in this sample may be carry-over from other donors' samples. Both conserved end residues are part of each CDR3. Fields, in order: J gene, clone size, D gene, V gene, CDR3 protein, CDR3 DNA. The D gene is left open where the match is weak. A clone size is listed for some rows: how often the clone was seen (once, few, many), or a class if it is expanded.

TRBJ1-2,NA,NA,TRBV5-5,CASARRVNYGYTF,TGTGCCAGCGCCCGCAGGGTCAACTATGGCTACACCTTC
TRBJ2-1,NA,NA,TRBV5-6,CASSTNPGSPQQFF,TGTGCCAGCAGCACAAACCCAGGGTCCCCCCAGCAGTTCTTC
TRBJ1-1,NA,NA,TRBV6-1,CASSYSPRTGEAFF,TGTGCCAGCAGTTATTCCCCTCGAACAGGGGAAGCTTTCTTT
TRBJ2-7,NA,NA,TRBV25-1,CASSDGGKQYF,TGTGCCAGCAGTGATGGGGGGAAGCAGTACTTC
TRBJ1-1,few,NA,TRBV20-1,CSAAQGGPNTEAFF,TGCAGTGCCGCCCAGGGTGGGCCTAACACTGAGGCTTTCTTT
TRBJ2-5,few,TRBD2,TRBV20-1,CSASLGLADQETQYF,TGCAGTGCTAGTTTGGGACTAGCGGACCAAGAGACCCAGTACTTC
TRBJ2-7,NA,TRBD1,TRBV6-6,CASRPPTGSADEQYF,TGTGCCAGCAGGCCACCGACAGGGTCGGCGGACGAGCAGTACTTC
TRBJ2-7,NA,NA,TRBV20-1,CSAARGLLGTNYEQYF,TGCAGTGCTGCCCGGGGGTTACTAGGAACAAACTACGAGCAGTACTTC
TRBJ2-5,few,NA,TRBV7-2,CASSLEYRQETQYF,TGTGCCAGCAGCTTAGAATACAGACAAGAGACCCAGTACTTC
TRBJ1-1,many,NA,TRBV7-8,CASSSKWGYNTEAFF,TGTGCCAGCAGCTCCAAGTGGGGTTACAACACTGAAGCTTTCTTT
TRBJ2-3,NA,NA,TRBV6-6,CASSDPRTDTQYF,TGTGCCAGCAGTGACCCTCGAACAGATACGCAGTATTTT
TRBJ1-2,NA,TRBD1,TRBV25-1,CASSALPGTGEDYGYTF,TGTGCCAGCAGTGCTTTGCCCGGGACAGGGGAGGACTATGGCTACACCTTC
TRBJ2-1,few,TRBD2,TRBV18,CASSPPPAGGSREQFF,TGTGCCAGCTCACCACCCCCAGCGGGAGGGAGCCGGGAGCAGTTCTTC
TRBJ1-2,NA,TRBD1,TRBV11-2,CASSTRGPNDGYTF,TGTGCCAGCAGCACCAGGGGGCCGAATGATGGCTACACCTTC
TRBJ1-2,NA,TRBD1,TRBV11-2,CASSLARDYRGAGYTF,TGTGCCAGCAGCCTCGCCCGAGATTACAGGGGAGCTGGCTACACCTTC
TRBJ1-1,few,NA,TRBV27,CASLWGRGGVTEAFF,TGTGCCAGCCTCTGGGGGAGGGGTGGGGTCACTGAAGCTTTCTTT
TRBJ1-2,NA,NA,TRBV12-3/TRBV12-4,CASSLTGALAGGYTF,TGTGCCAGCAGTTTAACGGGGGCCTTGGCAGGTGGCTACACCTTC
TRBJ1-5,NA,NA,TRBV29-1,CSVAKGGGTNQPQHF,TGCAGCGTTGCAAAAGGAGGAGGGACGAATCAGCCCCAGCATTTT
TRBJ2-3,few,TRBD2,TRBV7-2,CASSSTSGGMADTQYF,TGTGCCAGCAGCTCGACTAGCGGGGGAATGGCAGATACGCAGTATTTT
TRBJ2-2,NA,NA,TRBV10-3,CAISESGNTGELFF,TGTGCCATCAGTGAGTCTGGAAACACCGGGGAGCTGTTTTTT
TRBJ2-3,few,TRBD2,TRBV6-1,CASSESLAGGTDTQYF,TGTGCCAGCAGTGAATCGCTAGCGGGAGGTACAGATACGCAGTATTTT
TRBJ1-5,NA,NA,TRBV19,CASSIPGLRTSVAQHF,TGTGCCAGTAGTATCCCGGGACTGCGAACCTCAGTGGCCCAGCATTTT
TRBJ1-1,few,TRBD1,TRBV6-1,CASSQGQGAFF,TGTGCCAGCAGCCAGGGACAGGGGGCTTTCTTT
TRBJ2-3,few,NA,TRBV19,CASSIARDTQYF,TGTGCCAGTAGTATAGCGAGGGATACGCAGTATTTT
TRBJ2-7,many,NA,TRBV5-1,CASSAEDVEKQYF,TGCGCCAGCAGCGCAGAGGATGTCGAAAAGCAGTACTTC
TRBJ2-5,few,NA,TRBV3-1,CASKSQGQTQYF,TGTGCCAGCAAGAGCCAGGGCCAGACCCAGTACTTC
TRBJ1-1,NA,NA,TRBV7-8,CASSLGQPRAEAFF,TGTGCCAGCAGCTTAGGCCAGCCGAGGGCTGAAGCTTTCTTT